Below, 28 T cell receptor beta chains from the same sample are listed, as sequenced in a study of monozygotic twins with inflammatory bowel disease. TCRdb re-called the 5' RACE reads, yielding one record per CDR3 amino acid sequence without DNA. The sample table sets out roughly 120,000 distinct CDR3 sequences. Sequencing was carried out using blood. The receptors stem from a human donor with ulcerative colitis or Crohn's disease, or a healthy co-twin of an affected twin (not recorded which).

The CDR3 loop reads CASSFNSISGYGYTF. The gene calls are TRBV5-1 and TRBJ1-2. This CDR3 has 15 residues. CDR1 is SGHRS and CDR2 is YFSETQ in the germline V gene.

J is TRBJ1-1 and V is TRBV12-3 or TRBV12-4; TCRdb's D gene call, TRBD1, goes unchecked for lack of DNA. The CDR3 is 15 residues long. CDR3 sequence reads: CASSLDRQGPTEAFF.

The chain combines TRBV5-1 with TRBJ1-2; TCRdb lists TRBD1, though no DNA is available to test this call. CDR1 and CDR2 (germline): SGHRS, YFSETQ. The CDR3 is 15 amino acids. CDR3 in amino acids: CASSFRDRGVYGYTF.

This sequence joins TRBV20-1 and TRBJ1-1. Germline V gene sequence: CDR1 DFQATT, CDR2 SNEGSKA (reference sequence). The CDR3 runs 13 residues. The CDR3 is CSARGGVVTEAFF.

The V gene is TRBV2, the J gene TRBJ1-6. CDR1 and CDR2 (germline): SNHLY, FYNNEI. The length of the CDR3 is 14 residues. CDR3 amino acids: CASSEGVLNSPLHF.

The chain links TRBV3-1 to TRBJ2-7; TCRdb's D call of TRBD2 is untestable without DNA. The CDR3 is 15 residues long. Germline CDR1 LGHDT, CDR2 YNNKEL (reference sequence). CDR3 region: CASRQTSGSSYEQYF.

The chain carries TRBV12-3 or TRBV12-4 and TRBJ1-1. The CDR3 sequence is 13 residues long. CDR3 residues: CASSPIRAGEAFF.

The V and J genes are TRBV11-2 and TRBJ1-3. The CDR3 is 14 amino acids. The germline V gene encodes CDR1 SGHAT and CDR2 FQNNGV. CDR3 sequence reads: CASSLQLGGNTIYF.

This rearrangement joins TRBV19 to TRBJ2-1; TCRdb's D call, TRBD2, is unchecked because there is no DNA. The CDR3 totals 16 residues. CDR1 is LNHDA and CDR2 is SQIVND in the germline V gene (reference sequence). CDR3 loop: CASSKGEGQLDNEQFF.

The rearrangement uses TRBV20-1 and TRBJ2-7; the D call from TCRdb, TRBD1, cannot be confirmed without DNA. Germline CDR1 DFQATT, CDR2 SNEGSKA (reference sequence). The CDR3 spans 14 residues. The CDR3 sequence is CSAERGQATYEQYF.

The V and J genes are TRBV4-3 and TRBJ2-7. CDR3 length: 14 residues. The germline V gene encodes CDR1 LGHNA and CDR2 YSLEER. This CDR3 reads CASSQVRSSYEQYF.

The rearrangement uses TRBV12-3 or TRBV12-4 and TRBJ1-1. The CDR3 spans 17 residues. The CDR3 sequence is CASSLLGTAFSNTEAFF.

The V call is TRBV5-6, the J call TRBJ2-1; checking the TCRdb D call of TRBD2 is not possible without DNA. This CDR3 is 16 amino acids long. In germline, CDR1 is SGHDT, CDR2 YYEEEE. The CDR3 protein is CASSGGLAETYNEQFF. The full variable domain, completed using reference TRBV5-6 and TRBJ2-1, is DAGVTQSPTHLIKTRGQQVTLRCSPKSGHDTVSWYQQALGQGPQFIFQYYEEEERQRGNFPDRFSGHQFPNYSSELNVNALLLGDSALYLCASSGGLAETYNEQFFGPGTRLTVL.

The chain links TRBV7-2 to TRBJ2-1; TCRdb lists TRBD2, though no DNA is available to test this call. The V gene's germline CDR1 is SGHTA and CDR2 FQGNSA. The CDR3 consists of 15 residues. CDR3 sequence reads: CASSLARGAGNEQFF.

The J gene is TRBJ2-1, the V gene TRBV5-4; the TRBD2 assignment by TCRdb is unverifiable without DNA. This CDR3 has 16 residues. Germline V gives CDR1 SGHNT, CDR2 YYREEE (reference sequence). CDR3 sequence reads: CASSRTMSGRYNEQFF. Drawing the rest from reference TRBV5-4 and TRBJ2-1, the complete variable domain is ETGVTQSPTHLIKTRGQQVTLRCSSQSGHNTVSWYQQALGQGPQFIFQYYREEENGRGNFPPRFSGLQFPNYSSELNVNALELDDSALYLCASSRTMSGRYNEQFFGPGTRLTVL.

The chain has TRBV7-2 and TRBJ2-1; TCRdb outputs TRBD1, but without DNA this stays unchecked. Germline V CDR1 and CDR2: SGHTA, FQGNSA. The CDR3 is 14 amino acids. CDR3 region: CASSPRTGYNEQFF.

The chain uses TRBV7-9 and TRBJ1-5; TCRdb proposes TRBD1, but this gene call is untestable without DNA. Per the germline V gene, CDR1 is SEHNR and CDR2 is FQNEAQ (reference sequence). The CDR3 sequence is 15 residues long. The CDR3 here is CASSKQGASNQPQHF.

The chain couples TRBV2 to TRBJ1-1. Germline V gives CDR1 SNHLY, CDR2 FYNNEI. The CDR3 is 13 residues long. CDR3: CASSSMGNTEAFF. Supplemented by reference TRBV2 and TRBJ1-1, the full variable domain reads EPEVTQTPSHQVTQMGQEVILRCVPISNHLYFYWYRQILGQKVEFLVSFYNNEISEKSEIFDDQFSVERPDGSNFTLKIRSTKLEDSAMYFCASSSMGNTEAFFGQGTRLTVV.

This chain uses TRBV20-1 with TRBJ2-5; the TCRdb D gene call, TRBD1, has no DNA to confirm it. There are 13 residues in the CDR3. The germline V gene has CDR1 DFQATT and CDR2 SNEGSKA (reference sequence). This CDR3 is CSATGTTQETQYF.

This chain joins TRBV5-5 and TRBJ1-3. CDR3 length: 15 residues. Germline assignment: CDR1 SGHKS and CDR2 YYEKEE (reference sequence). CDR3 amino acids: CASSLARSSGNTIYF.

The chain joins TRBV9 to TRBJ2-2. The CDR3 runs 13 residues. The germline V gene has CDR1 SGDLS and CDR2 YYNGEE. CDR3 loop: CASGQANTGELFF.

The chain joins TRBV5-1 to TRBJ2-1; TCRdb gives TRBD1 as the D gene, but with no DNA this cannot be confirmed. Germline lookup yields CDR1 SGHRS and CDR2 YFSETQ. This CDR3 spans 14 amino acids. The CDR3 reads CASSAGQFYNEQFF.

The chain uses TRBV10-3 and TRBJ2-2; TCRdb returns TRBD2, unconfirmable since there is no DNA. The CDR3 is made up of 16 amino acids. Germline CDR1 ENHRY, CDR2 SYGVKD. The CDR3 sequence is CATQTTSGRGTGELFF.

The chain is built from TRBV6-2 or TRBV6-3 and TRBJ2-1; the TRBD2 assignment by TCRdb is unverifiable without DNA. The CDR3 spans 15 residues. Germline CDR1 and CDR2: MNHEY and SVGEGT. This chain's CDR3 is CASSLGVAANNEQFF.

V usage is TRBV7-9 and J usage is TRBJ2-7; without DNA, the TCRdb call of TRBD2 cannot be checked. The germline CDR1 and CDR2 sequences are SEHNR and FQNEAQ (reference sequence). The CDR3 runs to 15 residues. This CDR3 is CASNREGRAVVEQYF. The full variable domain, rest sourced from reference TRBV7-9 and TRBJ2-7, is DTGVSQNPRHKITKRGQNVTFRCDPISEHNRLYWYRQTLGQGPEFLTYFQNEAQLEKSRLLSDRFSAERPKGSFSTLEIQRTEQGDSAMYLCASNREGRAVVEQYFGPGTRLTVT.

The chain couples TRBV30 to TRBJ2-7. The CDR3 runs to 12 residues. Per germline, CDR1 GTSNPN and CDR2 SVGIG (reference sequence). The CDR3 protein is CAWSVGVYEQYF.

This chain joins TRBV5-1 and TRBJ1-1. This CDR3 has 14 residues. CDR1 SGHRS and CDR2 YFSETQ come from the germline V gene. CDR3 protein: CASSLDFTATEAFF.

The J gene is TRBJ2-3, the V gene TRBV21-1; lacking DNA, the TRBD1 call made by TCRdb goes unchecked. TRBV21-1 is described as a pseudogene. This CDR3 contains 17 residues. CDR3 sequence reads: CASSKAEPTGGGDTQYF.